Sequencing of this T cell receptor beta chain was carried out in a study of graft-versus-host responses after intestinal transplantation. The overall study: Transplants were multivisceral, liver-intestinal, or isolated intestinal. The study's findings and limits: Analysis identified GvH clones in recipient marrow, with some appearing first in ileum or blood. When patients had graft-donor T cell macrochimerism, their allografts held high graft-versus-host to host-versus-graft clonal ratios.

This table comes from immunoSEQ multiplex PCR, and its TCRdb copy is limited to in-frame clones, with some not included. The data contain about 120,000 clones, 85% to 95% of them singletons. As regards this clone: Its antigen is not known.

This TCR was sampled from a human donor who received an intestinal transplant. Source: unstimulated CD8+ T cells sorted from spleen or lymph node cells, taken before intestinal transplant.

The CDR3 nucleotides read TGTGCCAGCAGTGAAGCTAAGACAAACCCACGCCAAGAGACCCAGTACTTC. Its translation is CASSEAKTNPRQETQYF. The genes are TRBV6-1 and TRBJ2-5; no reliable D call. The germline V gene has CDR1 MNHNS and CDR2 SASEGT. The length of the CDR3 is 17 residues. The germline V and J ends were trimmed by 0 bases and 1 base, with 15 bases remaining between them.